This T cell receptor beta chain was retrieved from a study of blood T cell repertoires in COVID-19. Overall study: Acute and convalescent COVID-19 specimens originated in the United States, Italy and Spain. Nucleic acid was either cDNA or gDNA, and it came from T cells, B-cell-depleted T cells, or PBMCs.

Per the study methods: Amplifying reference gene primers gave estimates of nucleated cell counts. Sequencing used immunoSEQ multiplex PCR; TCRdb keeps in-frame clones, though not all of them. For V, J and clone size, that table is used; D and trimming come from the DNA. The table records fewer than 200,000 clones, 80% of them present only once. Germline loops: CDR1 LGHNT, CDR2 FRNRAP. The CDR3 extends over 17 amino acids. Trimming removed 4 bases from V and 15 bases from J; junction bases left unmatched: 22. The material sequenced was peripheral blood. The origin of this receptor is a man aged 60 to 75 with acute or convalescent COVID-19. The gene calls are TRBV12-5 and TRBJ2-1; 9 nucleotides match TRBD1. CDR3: CASGSSVGQGFSLDLFF. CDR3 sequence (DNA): TGTGCTAGTGGTTCGAGCGTGGGACAGGGCTTTTCTCTCGATTTGTTCTTC. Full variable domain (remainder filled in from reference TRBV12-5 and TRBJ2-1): DARVTQTPRHKVTEMGQEVTMRCQPILGHNTVFWYRQTMMQGLELLAYFRNRAPLDDSGMPKDRFSAEMPDATLATLKIQPSEPRDSAVYFCASGSSVGQGFSLDLFFGPGTRLTVL.